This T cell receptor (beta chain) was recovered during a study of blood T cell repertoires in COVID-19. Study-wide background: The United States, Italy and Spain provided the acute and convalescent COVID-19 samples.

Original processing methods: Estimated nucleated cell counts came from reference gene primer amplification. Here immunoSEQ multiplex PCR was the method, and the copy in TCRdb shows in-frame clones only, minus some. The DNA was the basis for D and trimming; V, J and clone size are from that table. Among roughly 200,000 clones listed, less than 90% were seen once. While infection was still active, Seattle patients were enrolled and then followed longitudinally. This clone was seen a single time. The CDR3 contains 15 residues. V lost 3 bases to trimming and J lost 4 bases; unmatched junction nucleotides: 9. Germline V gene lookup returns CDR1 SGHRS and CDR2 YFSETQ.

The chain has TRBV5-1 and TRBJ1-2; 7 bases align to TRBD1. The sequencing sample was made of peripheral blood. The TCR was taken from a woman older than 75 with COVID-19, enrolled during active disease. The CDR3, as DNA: TGCGCCAGCAGCTCGGGCCGGGACAGTAGCTATGGCTACACCTTC. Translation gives CASSSGRDSSYGYTF.